The 16 T cell receptor beta chains in this list originate from one sample, sequenced in a study of blood T cell repertoires in COVID-19. Clones were read by immunoSEQ multiplex PCR, and TCRdb kept only the in-frame ones, dropping some. This table has over 140,000 clones, approximately 83% appearing once. Sequencing was performed on peripheral blood. The source of these receptors is a woman aged 60-75 years with acute or convalescent COVID-19.

Note on this clone: At the DNA level, this CDR3 is encoded by other sequences in the same sample as well. The genes are TRBV27 and TRBJ1-1, with 7 bases that match TRBD1. CDR1 and CDR2 from the germline V gene are MNHEY and SMNVEV (reference sequence). The CDR3 sequence is 14 residues long. V lost 6 bases and J lost 0; bases outside the gene matches: 4. This CDR3 reads CASRKQGLNTEAFF. CDR3 coding DNA: TGTGCCAGCAGAAAACAGGGGCTGAACACTGAAGCTTTCTTT.

The CDR3 loop reads CASSEYRGNSEKLFF. The CDR3, as DNA: TGTGCCAGCAGTGAATATCGGGGGAATAGTGAAAAACTGTTTTTT. The V and J genes are TRBV25-1 and TRBJ1-4; D may be TRBD1 (5 bases). Per germline, CDR1 MGHDK and CDR2 SYGVNS. The CDR3 has 15 residues. V was cut by 0 bases and J by 7 bases, with 12 bases left in between.

The chain carries TRBV5-1 and TRBJ2-3; 11 positions agree with TRBD1. Looked up from germline, CDR1 is SGHRS and CDR2 is YFSETQ. V shed 4 bases and J 4 bases; nucleotides not matched to a gene: 14. This CDR3 comprises 18 residues. CDR3 sequence (DNA): TGCGCCAGCAGCCTCTGGTTCCGGGGACAGGGGGGCCCAGATACGCAGTATTTT. Translated, it gives CASSLWFRGQGGPDTQYF.

The V and J genes are TRBV6-5 and TRBJ1-1; D gene ambiguous. V lost 5 bases, J lost 11 bases, and 12 bases lay in between. The length of the CDR3 is 11 residues. CDR1 MNHEY and CDR2 SVGAGI come from the germline V gene. The CDR3 nucleotides are TGTGCCAGCAGTCCCGGGAGTCAGGCTTTCTTT. Translating it yields CASSPGSQAFF.

V gene TRBV13 combines with J gene TRBJ2-5; 15 bases fit TRBD2. Trimming cost V 4 bases and J 7 bases; bases outside gene matches: 13. The CDR3 has 18 residues. Germline values: CDR1 PRHDT, CDR2 FYEKMQ (reference sequence). The DNA of the CDR3 is TGTGCCAGCAGCTCAGTGATTACCGGGACTAGCGGGAGGCCGACCCAGTACTTC. This codes for CASSSVITGTSGRPTQYF.

This clone was seen only a few times. This rearrangement joins TRBV11-2 to TRBJ2-2; D not certain. The CDR3 has 14 amino acids. Trimming pared 1 base from V and 7 bases from J, leaving 10 bases between. In germline, CDR1 is SGHAT, CDR2 FQNNGV. CDR3 in DNA: TGTGCCAGCAGCTTAGCTGGCCAGATCGGGGAGCTGTTTTTT. This sequence encodes CASSLAGQIGELFF.

Only a few counts were recorded for this clone. V usage is TRBV14 and J usage is TRBJ1-3; D is undetermined. Germline lookup yields CDR1 SGHDN and CDR2 FVKESK. There are 16 residues in the CDR3. V lost 2 bases and J lost 0, with 11 bases in between. CDR3 DNA sequence: TGTGCCAGCAGCCAATTTTTGCCGGGCTCTGGAAACACCATATATTTT. Translation gives CASSQFLPGSGNTIYF.

This chain connects TRBV7-9 to TRBJ1-2; the match to TRBD1 covers 9 bases. Germline CDR1 SEHNR, CDR2 FQNEAQ (reference sequence). Trimming at V came to 3 bases and at J to 2 bases, leaving 1 base not matched to a gene. The CDR3 runs 14 residues. CDR3 nucleotide sequence: TGTGCCAGCAGCTTGGGGACAGGGAACTATGGCTACACCTTC. This codes for CASSLGTGNYGYTF.

The rearrangement links TRBV30 to TRBJ2-5; TRBD1 aligns across 9 bases. CDR3 length: 15 residues. V dropped 2 bases and J dropped 1; count of bases not matched to a gene: 5. CDR1 is GTSNPN and CDR2 is SVGIG in the germline V gene (reference sequence). This CDR3 reads CAWSPGQGPQETQYF. CDR3 coding DNA: TGTGCCTGGAGTCCGGGACAGGGCCCCCAAGAGACCCAGTACTTC.

The rearrangement uses TRBV6-1 and TRBJ1-6; 7 bases agree with TRBD1. This CDR3 region has 16 residues. Trimming took 0 bases from V and 10 from J; bases not matched to a gene: 9. Germline V CDR1 and CDR2: MNHNS, SASEGT. Here the CDR3 reads CASSEARGPGVSPLHF. CDR3 coding DNA: TGTGCCAGCAGTGAAGCGAGGGGGCCCGGTGTGTCACCCCTCCACTTT.

This chain joins TRBV5-6 and TRBJ2-3; 8 nucleotides align to TRBD2. This CDR3 contains 15 residues. CDR1 and CDR2 (germline): SGHDT, YYEEEE. The ends lost 1 base at V and 8 bases at J; junction bases unmatched: 9. The CDR3 reads CASSLTSGSSGTQYF. The CDR3 DNA reads TGTGCCAGCAGCTTGACCAGCGGGAGTTCCGGTACGCAGTATTTT. The whole variable domain, remainder taken from reference TRBV5-6 and TRBJ2-3, is DAGVTQSPTHLIKTRGQQVTLRCSPKSGHDTVSWYQQALGQGPQFIFQYYEEEERQRGNFPDRFSGHQFPNYSSELNVNALLLGDSALYLCASSLTSGSSGTQYFGPGTRLTVL.

The rearrangement joins TRBV11-3 to TRBJ2-1; 16 bases map to TRBD2. Germline V gene sequence: CDR1 SGHNT, CDR2 YENEEA. J lost 8 bases, V lost 3 bases, and 10 bases had no gene match. The CDR3 loop spans 18 amino acids. The CDR3 nucleotides read TGTGCCAGCAGCTTGGGAGCGGGACTAGCGGGAGGGTTGGATGAGCAGTTCTTC. Translated, it gives CASSLGAGLAGGLDEQFF.

The J gene is TRBJ2-5, the V gene TRBV20-1, with D tentatively TRBD1 (6 bases). This CDR3 is built from 14 residues. Germline loops: CDR1 DFQATT, CDR2 SNEGSKA (reference sequence). V was trimmed by 3 bases and J by 1 base, leaving 12 bases between them. The CDR3 region is CSASAAGAQETQYF. DNA of the CDR3: TGCAGTGCTAGTGCGGCAGGGGCCCAAGAGACCCAGTACTTC.

V usage is TRBV15 and J usage is TRBJ1-5; TRBD1 aligns across 9 bases. Germline lookup yields CDR1 LNHNV and CDR2 YYDKDF (reference sequence). Losses at the gene ends were 0 bases for V and 7 bases for J; bases not matched to a gene: 10. The CDR3 loop spans 17 amino acids. The CDR3 DNA reads as TGTGCCACCAGCAGAGATCGGGGACAGGGCCTTCTACAGCCCCAGCATTTT. This sequence encodes CATSRDRGQGLLQPQHF.

The chain employs TRBV5-1 and TRBJ2-1, with 7 bases fitting TRBD2. The CDR3 is 13 residues long. Germline CDR1 is SGHRS and CDR2 is YFSETQ. V was pared by 0 bases and J by 8 bases, with 2 bases of the junction left unmatched. The CDR3 DNA reads TGCGCCAGCAGCTTGGCTACTAGCGATGAGCAGTTCTTC. The encoded protein is CASSLATSDEQFF.

The chain uses TRBV30 and TRBJ2-7; D possibly corresponds to TRBD2 (6 bases). This CDR3 has 12 amino acids. Germline CDR1 reads GTSNPN; CDR2 reads SVGIG (reference sequence). The V end lost 0 bases, the J end lost 3 bases, and 6 bases lay between the germline ends. The CDR3 bases are TGTGCCTGGAGTGTGGGGGGCTACGAGCAGTACTTC. It is translated as CAWSVGGYEQYF.